This T cell receptor beta chain was recorded in a study of cytomegalovirus exposure and HLA in healthy donors (dated by TCRdb to about 2017). In the study overall: An earlier analysis of several hundred of the donors reported roughly 270 Gb of sequence data and 120 million or so unique TCR beta sequences from some 180 million T cells. A later genetic analysis used genome-wide SNP genotypes for about 55% of the 666 donors, treating that subset as a discovery cohort. Rather than drawing on any new phenotypic data, the later analysis identified candidate immune exposures from TCR beta sequences and the way those sequences occurred across donors. The study aimed to test whether cataloging public T cell receptors could reveal signatures of past pathogen exposure. To predict cytomegalovirus infection status, the study brought together high-throughput TCR immunosequencing, statistical association of individual TCRs with disease status, and machine learning. Every repertoire in the discovery cohort had been generated on one and the same sequencing platform. Donor age, sex, ethnicity and CMV serostatus were compiled alongside the repertoire data. Several DR-DQ haplotypes were treated as single units for association and clustering because of strong linkage in the cohort. The study profiled the T cell repertoires of some 610 subjects by immunosequencing and related them to cytomegalovirus serostatus. HLA typing included class I and class II loci at four-digit resolution. In an earlier analysis of roughly 600 of the donors, high-throughput TCR beta sequencing was used to judge whether each TCR beta V gene segment behaved as functional or pseudogenic. Along with the roughly 670-subject first cohort, a separate validation cohort of 120 different subjects was used. To study patterns of TCR occurrence, a later analysis re-analyzed previously published TCR beta repertoires from 700 or so donors and added high-resolution HLA genotyping. The number of donors typed differed by locus, with roughly 620-640 for A, B, C, DRB1 and DQB1, around 520 for DQA1, approximately 570 for DPA1, and around 430 for DPB1. Among some 410 genotyped donors of the cohort, an average of approximately 240,000 unique TCR beta nucleotide sequences were sequenced per donor, 15% to 20% of them non-productive. Of the 350 to 400 genotyped donors, approximately 83% fell in the genetic ancestry cluster associated with self-reported Caucasian donors. Roughly 320 gigabases of sequencing data and around 80 million unique TCR sequences made up an early release that covered nearly 650 HLA-typed donors. The paper's findings and limits, for the study overall: A later analysis reported that several top co-occurrence clusters appeared linked to parvovirus B19, influenza, CMV and Epstein-Barr virus. A group of highly shared sequence variants was considered likely to be a technical artifact of the sequencing pipeline. In a later analysis, the rate of TCR association differed among HLA loci, with DRB1 alleles having the most associated TCRs and HLA-C alleles having the fewest. Linkage disequilibrium might explain the correlated functional status among segregating V segments, but an unknown experimental factor could not be excluded. At a false discovery rate of 0.05, a later analysis linked about 17,000 TCR beta sequences to specific HLA alleles. In vitro tests confirmed that a few of the cytomegalovirus-associated TCR beta chains recognize cytomegalovirus antigens. Sequencing depth was assumed to be roughly uniform across donors in the presence/absence analyses, though that assumption may not hold. Because counts were too low, 15 to 20 rarely observed V segments, including chromosome 9 orphons, were excluded from the earlier analysis of under 650 of the donors. While some public TCRs were present in many individuals, most TCR sequences turned up only very rarely across donors. In a later genetic analysis, fewer N-insertions in productive TCRs were reported among donors in an Asian-associated ancestry cluster than the approximately 670-donor mean. In a later analysis, most CMV-associated TCR beta chains were found to appear HLA-restricted, with HLA associations seemingly driven largely by CMV exposure. The only immune exposure information available for the cohort was CMV serostatus. In a later analysis, HLA-associated TCR beta chains showed more clonal expansion and lower generation probabilities than non-associated chains that were equally common. The study listed 164 TCR beta chains as associated with cytomegalovirus. A further reported finding was that TCR beta sequences accurately predicted the HLA-A and HLA-B alleles for most subjects in the first cohort. Cytomegalovirus status was reported to be diagnosed by the classifier with high specificity and sensitivity in both the original and validation cohorts. Assigning TCR associations to individual alleles was difficult when HLA alleles, especially DR and DQ, strongly co-occurred. It was suggested by the authors that the approach could potentially be generalized to other disease states and immunological phenotypes. The 87-base-pair reads could not distinguish some IMGT-functional V segments, including TRBV6-2 and TRBV6-3, so those segments were excluded. Because some donors lacked HLA typing at each locus, the association tests relied only on the typed subset. A later genetic analysis associated a missense DCLRE1C variant with V-gene and J-gene trimming of TCR beta chains, and an independent cohort replicated the association. This cohort had only TCR beta chains sequenced, and the lack of alpha or paired-chain data limited which features could be detected. An earlier analysis of 450 to 750 of the donors showed that most TCR beta V segments appeared in productive rearrangements either about 87% or about 30% of the time, which broadly matched IMGT annotations.

About this clone itself: Its antigen is unknown. No base quality information exists; no much larger clone differs at one position.

Libraries were constructed by the immunoSEQ multiplex PCR assay. The multiplex PCR relied on a mix of 60 forward primers for TCR Vbeta segments and 13 reverse primers for TCR Jbeta segments. The CDR3 region of rearranged TCR beta genes was amplified from genomic DNA by a multiplex PCR assay. The Illumina HiSeq System was used to sequence the amplified TCR beta libraries as 87-base-pair reads. On the study's bioinformatics: In a later analysis, some 80 million unique TCR beta chains were counted across the approximately 670 repertoires, and roughly 11 million of these chains were shared by at least two donors. Raw reads were error-corrected and collapsed into unique sequences by a nearest-neighbor algorithm in which closely related sequences were merged to remove PCR and sequencing errors. V, D and J gene segments were assigned by aligning CDR3 sequences to IMGT reference sequences. Each retained sequence needed at least a six-nucleotide match to both a V gene segment and a J gene segment. Rearrangements were classified as productive when the CDR3 lacked stop codons and remained in frame with V and J, and all other rearrangements were classified as non-productive. CDR3 was defined by IMGT convention, running from the second conserved V-encoded cysteine to the conserved J-encoded phenylalanine. The earlier analysis of 500 to 600 of the donors excluded sequences that lacked an unambiguous match to a single V gene segment. In an earlier analysis of 587 of the donors, V segments were called functional above 56.7% productive rearrangements and were called segregating when the between-donor standard deviation exceeded 5%. A statistical classification framework was developed to diagnose cytomegalovirus status using the catalog of TCR beta chain sequences. A later analysis assigned V and J genes by comparing TCR nucleotide sequences with IMGT/GENE-DB human TR gene sequences. Using the TCRdist pipeline, a later analysis assigned CDR3 sequences along with most-parsimonious VDJ recombination scenarios. A later analysis defined each TCR beta chain by its CDR3 amino acid sequence plus V-gene family, and excluded reads lacking a unique V-gene family. As a way to deal with suspected cross-contamination and a sequencing artifact, a later analysis dropped hundreds of nucleotide sequences that were highly shared and had low generation probability. For each public chain, a later analysis derived a clonal expansion index from normalized ranks of inferred template counts within each repertoire. In a later analysis, generation probabilities were computed using a VDJ recombination model fitted to out-of-frame rearrangements, and the results were checked against IGoR. In a later analysis, hypergeometric tests were used to score TCR-TCR, TCR-HLA and TCR-CMV co-occurrence, with a repertoire-size bias correction applied to TCR pairs. To estimate false discovery rates, a later analysis permuted the HLA or CMV assignments 20 times. In a later analysis, co-occurring TCRs were grouped with DBSCAN, and TCRdist sequence similarity was added when clustering was performed within HLA-allele-positive subsets. For co-occurrence clustering, repertoires with fewer than 30,000 or more than 120,000 public chains were excluded, along with several repertoires with anomalous nucleotide sharing. TCRdb carries this immuneACCESS record with in-frame sequences only. Its versions omit some clonotypes, under half of them owing to an unresolved V gene in the studies checked, with the rest unexplained. V, J and clone size reflect that table, while D and trimming were determined from the DNA. In this sample the table shows around 170,000 clones, 75% to 90% of which occur a single time. The ten largest account for around 1.4% of the sample.

The cohort comprised around 690 healthy bone marrow donors. All cohort members were sampled while nominally healthy, although unrecorded immune exposures were likely present. The donor tested CMV seropositive, placing the donor among the approximately 290 seropositive members of the cohort. A peripheral blood sample was provided by each donor, and peripheral blood mononuclear cells were used for TCR beta sequencing. Genomic DNA extraction from the blood cell samples was performed with the Qiagen DNeasy Blood Extraction Kit. Trimming accounts for 5 bases at V and 2 bases at J, while the number of junction bases matched to no gene is 7. Taken from cysteine to phenylalanine, the CDR3 has 16 residues. Only CDR3 DNA is held: 48 bases, read in frame from base 1. CDR1 and CDR2, looked up from the germline V gene (reference sequence), are SSHAT and FNYEAQ.

What was sequenced was PBMCs. This TCR was recovered from a girl aged 5-17 years in good health and CMV-seropositive. The receptor chain draws on TRBV7-7 and TRBJ2-5; 11 bases in between match TRBD2. At the DNA level, the sequence is TGTGCCAGCAGCAGACTTAGCGGGAGGGAGCAAGAGACCCAGTACTTC. This encodes CASSRLSGREQETQYF.